The 32 T cell receptor beta chains below come from one sample, sequenced in a study of T cell responses to AZD1222 COVID-19 vaccine. Clones were sequenced by immunoSEQ multiplex PCR, and TCRdb holds only the in-frame ones, with some missing. The sample carries over 150,000 clones, almost 90% recorded once. The sample was peripheral blood, taken on day 0 of AZD1222 vaccination. These receptors all stem from an adult in good health.

V gene TRBV7-2 combines with J gene TRBJ1-3; TRBD1 aligns across 7 bases. The CDR3 runs to 15 residues. The V segment lost 4 bases and the J segment 0 bases; nucleotides outside the gene matches: 3. Germline assignment: CDR1 SGHTA and CDR2 FQGNSA. The CDR3 nucleotides are TGTGCCAGCAGCTCACGACAGGGCTCTGGAAACACCATATATTTT. It specifies CASSSRQGSGNTIYF.

The chain combines TRBV20-1 with TRBJ2-7; weak D call: TRBD2 (6 bases). Germline V gene lookup returns CDR1 DFQATT and CDR2 SNEGSKA (reference sequence). V was pared by 6 bases and J by 1 base, with 16 bases between. The CDR3 covers 14 residues. In DNA form, the CDR3 reads TGCAGTGCGAGTGGGACTGGGACGTCCTACGAGCAGTACTTC. Translated: CSASGTGTSYEQYF.

This clone was seen once. The genes are TRBV23-1 and TRBJ1-1, with 8 positions matching TRBD1. TRBV23-1 has ORF status, its function being uncertain. The CDR3 is 16 residues long. V dropped 2 bases and J dropped 7; count of bases not matched to a gene: 12. The CDR3 DNA reads as TGCGCCAGCAGTCAACTCATACCGGACAGGGAGGATGAAGCTTTCTTT. This encodes CASSQLIPDREDEAFF.

The chain uses TRBV6-5 and TRBJ1-1; tentatively, D is TRBD1 (6 bases). Between the trimmed V and J ends, which lost 6 bases and 1 base, there was a span of 12 bases. Germline V gene lookup returns CDR1 MNHEY and CDR2 SVGAGI. This CDR3 has 14 residues. CDR3 in amino acids: CASSIGGSNTEAFF. The CDR3, as DNA: TGTGCCAGCAGCATCGGGGGCTCGAACACTGAAGCTTTCTTT.

This chain connects TRBV5-1 to TRBJ2-7; 10 bases line up with TRBD2. Germline V gene lookup returns CDR1 SGHRS and CDR2 YFSETQ. This CDR3 contains 17 residues. V gave up 0 bases and J gave up 1 base; unmatched junction bases: 7. The CDR3 DNA sequence: TGCGCCAGCAGCTTGGGGACTAGCGGCACCCCGTCCTACGAGCAGTACTTC. The encoded protein is CASSLGTSGTPSYEQYF.

As for this clone: This sample includes further DNA sequences coding for the same CDR3. The chain is built from TRBV7-9 and TRBJ2-5; D unresolved. The CDR3 is made up of 13 amino acids. Germline CDR1 SEHNR, CDR2 FQNEAQ (reference sequence). V gave up 5 bases and J gave up 4 bases, with 11 bases separating them. The CDR3 region is CASSPRTGETQYF. The DNA of the CDR3 is TGTGCCAGCAGCCCAAGGACCGGAGAGACCCAGTACTTC.

The CDR3 region has the DNA TGTGCCTGGAGTGTACTAGGGGCGCGAAACACCATATATTTT. Its translation: CAWSVLGARNTIYF. The chain employs TRBV30 and TRBJ1-3, with a weak D call TRBD1 (5 bases). Germline CDR1 GTSNPN, CDR2 SVGIG (reference sequence). This CDR3 has 14 residues. The V end was cut by 0 bases, the J end by 5 bases, with 11 bases between.

In its sample, this clone was seen once. The CDR3: CASSELRIGRGGTDHLFSNYGYTF. The CDR3 DNA reads TGTGCCAGCAGTGAACTTCGGATCGGGAGGGGCGGTACGGATCACTTATTCAGCAACTATGGCTACACCTTC. The chain combines TRBV6-1 with TRBJ1-2, with D possibly being TRBD1 (5 bases). This CDR3 region has 24 residues. V shed 2 bases and J shed 2 bases, with 39 bases lying between them. Germline V gene data show CDR1 as MNHNS and CDR2 as SASEGT.

This chain connects TRBV9 to TRBJ2-2; 9 bases line up with TRBD2. The CDR3 length is 18 residues. Per the germline V gene, CDR1 is SGDLS and CDR2 is YYNGEE. V was pared by 7 bases and J by 3 bases, with 16 bases of the junction left unmatched. CDR3 in amino acids: CASRRIGGRAGDTGELFF. CDR3 DNA: TGTGCCAGCCGTAGGATAGGCGGGAGGGCCGGGGACACCGGGGAGCTGTTTTTT.

The rearrangement uses TRBV7-2 and TRBJ2-7, with 16 nucleotides matching TRBD2. V trimming: 6 bases; J trimming: 6 bases; junction bases outside the gene matches: 11. The CDR3 length is 17 residues. The V gene's germline CDR1 is SGHTA and CDR2 FQGNSA. DNA of the CDR3: TGTGCCAGCAGTGACCGGGGACTAGCGGGAGGGCCTTCCGAGCAGTACTTC. It yields the protein CASSDRGLAGGPSEQYF.

The CDR3, as DNA: TGTGCCAGCACATGGGGGTCCGCGAACACCGGGGAGCTGTTTTTT. Translating gives CASTWGSANTGELFF. The V gene is TRBV7-6, the J gene TRBJ2-2; the D gene could be TRBD1 or TRBD2 (5 bases each). This CDR3 has 15 residues. Looked up from germline, CDR1 is SGHVS and CDR2 is FNYEAQ. V gave up 7 bases and J gave up 0 bases, with 12 bases separating them.

This chain joins TRBV7-8 and TRBJ1-1, with no clear D. CDR1 and CDR2 (germline): SGHVS, FQNEAQ. V lost 1 base and J lost 4, with 13 bases in between. The CDR3 spans 15 residues. This CDR3 reads CASSLVPGLGTEAFF. CDR3 nucleotide sequence: TGTGCCAGCAGCTTAGTACCGGGTCTAGGCACTGAAGCTTTCTTT.

The chain combines TRBV4-1 with TRBJ1-4; 10 bases fit TRBD1. V shed 0 bases and J 8 bases; nucleotides not matched to a gene: 12. Germline V gene lookup returns CDR1 MGHRA and CDR2 YSYEKL. The CDR3 loop spans 18 amino acids. In DNA form, the CDR3 reads TGCGCCAGCAGCCAAGAAGTTCATAGGGGACAGGGGAACGAAAAACTGTTTTTT. Protein sequence: CASSQEVHRGQGNEKLFF.

The rearrangement links TRBV10-3 to TRBJ1-3, with D tentatively TRBD1 (5 bases). Deletions cut 7 bases from V and 4 bases from J, with 20 bases between. The length of the CDR3 is 16 residues. The germline V gene encodes CDR1 ENHRY and CDR2 SYGVKD. CDR3: CAITPGGGVAGNTIYF. In DNA form, the CDR3 reads TGTGCCATCACTCCCGGGGGGGGAGTAGCAGGAAACACCATATATTTT.

This chain joins TRBV27 and TRBJ2-6, with a possible D match to TRBD2 (6 bases). V was trimmed by 8 bases and J by 0 bases, leaving 14 bases between them. There are 16 residues in the CDR3. Germline CDR1 is MNHEY and CDR2 is SMNVEV (reference sequence). The CDR3 sequence is CASSHWGVSGANVLTF. Written as DNA, the CDR3 is TGTGCCAGCTCCCATTGGGGGGTCTCTGGGGCCAACGTCCTGACTTTC.

The CDR3 protein is CSAEREAFF. The CDR3 bases are TGCAGTGCCGAACGCGAAGCTTTCTTT. This chain connects TRBV20-1 to TRBJ1-1, with unresolved D. The germline V gene has CDR1 DFQATT and CDR2 SNEGSKA (reference sequence). The CDR3 length is 9 residues. Trimming pared 6 bases from V and 8 bases from J, leaving 7 bases between.

This clone was detected only a few times. The chain employs TRBV28 and TRBJ1-4; D possibly corresponds to TRBD1 (6 bases). The germline V gene has CDR1 MDHEN and CDR2 SYDVKM. The CDR3 has 16 residues. V dropped 5 bases and J dropped 7 bases, with 20 bases sitting between them. The CDR3 loop reads CASSPPPNRVVEKLFF. The CDR3 bases are TGTGCCAGCAGTCCCCCTCCCAACAGGGTGGTTGAAAAACTGTTTTTT.

The chain recombines TRBV5-5 with TRBJ2-4, with TRBD1 identical over 9 bases. Per germline, CDR1 SGHKS and CDR2 YYEKEE (reference sequence). The CDR3 has 14 amino acids. V shed 6 bases and J 8 bases; nucleotides not matched to a gene: 9. The CDR3 DNA is TGTGCCAGCATAGGACAGGGGACGGTAGACATTCAGTACTTC. It specifies CASIGQGTVDIQYF.

The chain uses TRBV14 and TRBJ2-5, with 7 positions matching TRBD2. This CDR3 comprises 15 residues. Germline V gives CDR1 SGHDN, CDR2 FVKESK. Trimming removed 3 bases from V and 2 bases from J; junction bases left unmatched: 6. CDR3 sequence: CASSHFLAAQETQYF. DNA of the CDR3: TGTGCCAGCAGCCATTTCCTAGCGGCACAAGAGACCCAGTACTTC.

The V and J genes are TRBV7-2 and TRBJ1-5; D is unresolved. V lost 2 bases and J lost 4, with 6 bases in between. The CDR3 has 13 amino acids. Germline values: CDR1 SGHTA, CDR2 FQGNSA. CDR3 protein: CASSLTANQPQHF. The CDR3 DNA sequence: TGTGCCAGCAGCTTAACGGCAAATCAGCCCCAGCATTTT. The complete variable domain, with remaining parts taken from reference TRBV7-2 and TRBJ1-5, reads GAGVSQSPSNKVTEKGKDVELRCDPISGHTALYWYRQSLGQGLEFLIYFQGNSAPDKSGLPSDRFSAERTGGSVSTLTIQRTQQEDSAVYLCASSLTANQPQHFGDGTRLSIL.

This sequence joins TRBV5-1 and TRBJ2-7, with 13 bases lining up with TRBD2. Trimming cost V 3 bases and J 6 bases; bases outside gene matches: 12. The CDR3 is 17 residues long. Germline V gives CDR1 SGHRS, CDR2 YFSETQ. CDR3 amino acids: CASSSRELAGGPCEQYF. The CDR3 coding sequence is TGCGCCAGCAGCTCCCGGGAACTAGCGGGAGGGCCCTGCGAGCAGTACTTC.

This clone appeared once. The V call is TRBV28, the J call TRBJ1-2, with D hard to call. The CDR3 spans 12 residues. Germline CDR1 and CDR2: MDHEN and SYDVKM. V was shortened by 6 bases and J by 3 bases, with 8 bases between the two germline ends. The CDR3 reads CASRWSDYGYTF. The CDR3 DNA reads TGTGCCAGCAGATGGAGCGACTATGGCTACACCTTC.

This clone was observed once. The chain employs TRBV5-6 and TRBJ1-6, with D unresolved. V was shortened by 0 bases and J by 7 bases, with 8 bases between the two germline ends. This CDR3 is 14 amino acids long. CDR1 and CDR2 (germline): SGHDT, YYEEEE. CDR3 sequence (DNA): TGTGCCAGCAGCTTGGTGTTAGGCAATTCACCCCTCCACTTT. It yields the protein CASSLVLGNSPLHF.

This clone was seen only a few times. The chain combines TRBV20-1 with TRBJ1-5; D is unclear. Per the germline V gene, CDR1 is DFQATT and CDR2 is SNEGSKA (reference sequence). The germline V and J ends were trimmed by 3 bases and 5 bases, with 11 bases remaining between them. This CDR3 is built from 13 residues. Here the CDR3 reads CSASRAVDQPQHF. The CDR3 region has the DNA TGCAGTGCTAGTAGGGCAGTTGATCAGCCCCAGCATTTT.

This sequence joins TRBV7-2 and TRBJ1-1; 7 bases fit TRBD1. CDR3 size: 14 residues. Germline-derived CDR1 and CDR2 are SGHTA and FQGNSA. The V segment lost 5 bases and the J segment 6 bases; nucleotides outside the gene matches: 9. The CDR3 DNA follows: TGTGCCAGCAGCCTATCCCCTCAGGGGGCTGAAGCTTTCTTT. Protein product: CASSLSPQGAEAFF.

The chain joins TRBV27 to TRBJ1-6; the D gene is possibly TRBD1 (6 bases). This CDR3 contains 17 residues. Germline V gives CDR1 MNHEY, CDR2 SMNVEV (reference sequence). Trimming removed 3 bases from V and 2 bases from J, with 14 bases in between. The CDR3 DNA is TGTGCCAGCAGTTTCTCGTCAGGGGCCGCCTATAATTCACCCCTCCACTTT. Translating gives CASSFSSGAAYNSPLHF.

The chain joins TRBV7-2 to TRBJ1-1; possibly TRBD1 for D (5 bases). Trimming removed 5 bases from V and 1 base from J, with 11 bases in between. This CDR3 has 14 amino acids. Germline CDR1 and CDR2: SGHTA and FQGNSA. The DNA of the CDR3 is TGTGCCAGCAGCCCTAGACAGACGAACACTGAAGCTTTCTTT. Translation: CASSPRQTNTEAFF.

The chain is built from TRBV6-1 and TRBJ1-2; a weak D match, TRBD1 (6 bases). This CDR3 has 15 residues. Germline assignment: CDR1 MNHNS and CDR2 SASEGT. Trimming left V 1 base short and J 4 bases short, with 13 bases between. The CDR3 DNA sequence: TGTGCCAGCAGTGAAGGACAGGAGAATATCTATGGCTACACCTTC. Translated: CASSEGQENIYGYTF.

CDR3 coding DNA: TGTGCCAGCAGCCAAGGTTCTCCAGGACCCTACGAGCAGTACTTC. Protein sequence: CASSQGSPGPYEQYF. The genes are TRBV3-1 (or the pseudogene TRBV3-2) and TRBJ2-7, with D unclear. The CDR3 contains 15 residues. Germline V gene sequence: CDR1 LGHDT, CDR2 YNNKEL (reference sequence). V dropped 1 base and J dropped 2 bases, with 12 bases sitting between them.

V usage is TRBV6-5 and J usage is TRBJ2-2; the D gene is possibly TRBD2 (6 bases). Germline V gives CDR1 MNHEY, CDR2 SVGAGI. The CDR3 is 14 residues long. V gave up 6 bases and J gave up 1 base, with 9 bases separating them. The CDR3 DNA reads as TGTGCCAGCAGGGGGACTGTGAACACCGGGGAGCTGTTTTTT. It translates to CASRGTVNTGELFF.

The chain has TRBV11-3 and TRBJ2-1; TRBD2 matches 13 bases. V trimming: 5 bases; J trimming: 2 bases; junction bases outside the gene matches: 9. Germline V gene data show CDR1 as SGHNT and CDR2 as YENEEA. The CDR3 has 18 amino acids. The DNA for the CDR3 is TGTGCCAGCAGCCCCGGCCGGGGACTAGCGGGGCCCTACAATGAGCAGTTCTTC. Translation gives CASSPGRGLAGPYNEQFF. Full variable domain (outside the CDR3, taken from reference TRBV11-3 and TRBJ2-1): EAGVVQSPRYKIIEKKQPVAFWCNPISGHNTLYWYLQNLGQGPELLIRYENEEAVDDSQLPKDRFSAERLKGVDSTLKIQPAELGDSAVYLCASSPGRGLAGPYNEQFFGPGTRLTVL.

V is TRBV7-2 and J is TRBJ1-2, with a tentative D call TRBD1 (5 bases). Trimming cost V 1 base and J 3 bases, with 9 bases left between them. Per germline, CDR1 SGHTA and CDR2 FQGNSA. The CDR3 totals 14 residues. CDR3 amino acids: CASSLGRGDYGYTF. CDR3 coding DNA: TGTGCCAGCAGCTTAGGGAGGGGAGACTATGGCTACACCTTC.